The entry below gives a single TCR beta chain sequence along with its context. The antigen is undetermined. The CDR3 runs 13 residues. The V end was cut by 2 bases, the J end by 2 bases, with 4 bases between. CDR1 SGHTA and CDR2 FQGTGA come from the germline V gene. PCR employed 60 Vbeta and 13 Jbeta primers. Measured with immunoSEQ multiplex PCR; TCRdb has only the in-frame clones, and not every one. The table lists some 140,000 clones, roughly 85% of them singletons, with about 6.8% in the top ten. This record belongs to a study of cytomegalovirus exposure and HLA in healthy donors. Study details: Roughly 85 million unique TCRs from HLA-typed donors were held in an early release of data.

Study-wide results and caveats: Indistinguishable V segments such as TRBV6-2 and TRBV6-3 were excluded.

Source material: PBMCs. The clonotype was recovered from a man aged 35-49 years in good health and CMV-seropositive. This sequence joins TRBV7-3 and TRBJ2-1; D not certain. The CDR3 loop is CASSLAAYNEQFF. Written as DNA, the CDR3 is TGTGCCAGCAGCTTAGCAGCCTACAATGAGCAGTTCTTC.